This is a list of T cell receptor beta chains from one sample in a study of identical twins. From the 5' RACE reads, TCRdb called clonotypes with MiXCR, one entry per CDR3 protein. The repertoire has about 500,000 distinct CDR3 sequences, more than 13% of them found once; the top ten carry 0.8% to 1%. These same records also appear under a second study, on yellow fever vaccine responses in identical twins.

The sequenced sample was CD4+ T cells sorted from blood. The source of these receptors is a woman in her late teens or twenties in good health. The CDR3 runs from the conserved cysteine through the conserved F or W. The order of the fields is V gene, J gene, D gene, clone size, CDR3 DNA, CDR3 protein. D genes are given only for firm matches. Some rows mark clone size as missing; the rest say once, few, many or name a class of expanded clone.

V: TRBV29-1; J: TRBJ2-5; D: NA; size: NA; DNA: TGCAGCGTTGTGGCAGGGGTGGAGACCCAGTACTTC; CDR3: CSVVAGVETQYF
V: TRBV5-5; J: TRBJ2-7; D: TRBD1; size: few; DNA: TGTGCCAGCAGCAAGGGGGCCCACGAGCAGTACTTC; CDR3: CASSKGAHEQYF
V: TRBV5-1; J: TRBJ1-1; D: NA; size: many; DNA: TGTGCCAGTAGCTCCAGGGGTGGCACTGAAGCTTTCTTT; CDR3: CASSSRGGTEAFF
V: TRBV6-5; J: TRBJ2-1; D: TRBD1; size: NA; DNA: TGTGCCAGCAGTTACTCCGAAAGACAGGGGAATGAGCAGTTCTTC; CDR3: CASSYSERQGNEQFF
V: TRBV12-3/TRBV12-4; J: TRBJ2-2; D: NA; size: few; DNA: TGTGCCAGCGGTTTCGGGGGCATGAACACCGGGGAGCTGTTTTTT; CDR3: CASGFGGMNTGELFF
V: TRBV20-1; J: TRBJ2-1; D: NA; size: NA; DNA: TGCAGTGCTAGACGGAACCTTGATTCCTACAATGAGCAGTTCTTC; CDR3: CSARRNLDSYNEQFF
V: TRBV7-9; J: TRBJ2-1; D: NA; size: few; DNA: TGTGCCAGCAGCTTAAATTACCAGGCCAATGAGCAGTTCTTC; CDR3: CASSLNYQANEQFF
V: TRBV20-1; J: TRBJ1-6; D: TRBD1; size: many; DNA: TGCAGTGCTAGAGATCCAGGGACAGGGGGGACTTCACCCCTCCACTTT; CDR3: CSARDPGTGGTSPLHF
V: TRBV6-2/TRBV6-3; J: TRBJ1-5; D: NA; size: few; DNA: TGTGCCAGCAGCCTTCGATTGGGGGATAGCAATCAGCCCCAGCATTTT; CDR3: CASSLRLGDSNQPQHF
V: TRBV5-6; J: TRBJ2-1; D: NA; size: few; DNA: TGTGCCAGCAGCTTGGTGTATGGTGAGCAGTTCTTC; CDR3: CASSLVYGEQFF
V: TRBV2; J: TRBJ2-7; D: NA; size: NA; DNA: TGTGCCAGCAGCCAGGGGACGGCATCCTACGAGCAGTACTTC; CDR3: CASSQGTASYEQYF
V: TRBV20-1; J: TRBJ2-7; D: NA; size: many; DNA: TGCAGTGCTAAAGCTGTTTGGGGGCACGGTCTGGACGAGCAGTACTTC; CDR3: CSAKAVWGHGLDEQYF
V: TRBV14; J: TRBJ2-2; D: TRBD2; size: few; DNA: TGTGCCAGCAGCCAACTGAGCGGGAGGGTCCCAAGAATTGGGGAGCTGTTTTTT; CDR3: CASSQLSGRVPRIGELFF
V: TRBV20-1; J: TRBJ1-1; D: NA; size: few; DNA: TGCAGTGCGAGGAAGGGACAGAACACTGAAGCTTTCTTT; CDR3: CSARKGQNTEAFF
V: TRBV6-2/TRBV6-3; J: TRBJ2-3; D: NA; size: few; DNA: TGTGCCAGCAGAAACGCAGTATTCACAGATACGCAGTATTTT; CDR3: CASRNAVFTDTQYF
V: TRBV7-8; J: TRBJ2-5; D: TRBD2; size: NA; DNA: TGTGCCAGCAGCTATTGGACTAGCGGGAGTGGGGAGACCCAGTACTTC; CDR3: CASSYWTSGSGETQYF
V: TRBV15; J: TRBJ2-7; D: TRBD1; size: NA; DNA: TGTGCCACCAGCAGATCCGGACAGGGGGCATCCGAGCAGTACTTC; CDR3: CATSRSGQGASEQYF